Listed below are T cell receptor beta chains from one sample, sequenced in a study of cytomegalovirus exposure and HLA in healthy donors. Sequencing used immunoSEQ multiplex PCR; TCRdb keeps in-frame clones, though not all of them. Among about 190,000 clones listed, roughly 70% were seen once. The material sequenced was PBMCs. The source is a woman younger than 45 in good health and CMV-seronegative. The CDR3 runs from the conserved cysteine through the conserved F or W. The D gene is left open where the match is weak. Some rows have no size entry. The others give once, few or many, or a class for an expanded clone.

>.|.|TRBV7-9|TRBJ2-1
TGTGCCAGCAGCCTAACGTCTGATGAGCAGTTCTTC
CASSLTSDEQFF
>.|few|TRBV19|TRBJ2-1
TGTGCCAGCGCCATCGCCAGAGACTATTACAATGAGCAGTTCTTC
CASAIARDYYNEQFF
>.|.|TRBV27|TRBJ1-1
TGTGCCAGCAGTTTGCGGGGGGCTTACACTGAAGCTTTCTTT
CASSLRGAYTEAFF
>TRBD1|.|TRBV14|TRBJ2-2
TGTGCCAGCAGCCAGCGACAGGGGGCGGTCACCGGGGAGCTGTTTTTT
CASSQRQGAVTGELFF
>.|.|TRBV27|TRBJ2-5
TGTGCCAGCAGTTTAAATCCTTTCGACTACGCGATGCCCGAGACCCAGTACTTC
CASSLNPFDYAMPETQYF
>.|.|TRBV7-2|TRBJ2-2
TGTGCCAGCAGCTCCTCGTCGGTAGCGGCGAACACCGGGGAGCTGTTTTTT
CASSSSSVAANTGELFF
>TRBD1|.|TRBV29-1|TRBJ2-7
TGCAGCGTTGAAGTCTCAGGGGGAAGGTCCTACGAGCAGTACTTC
CSVEVSGGRSYEQYF
>.|.|TRBV6-4|TRBJ2-2
TGTGCCAGCAGCCGTGAGGGGGGGCGCAACACCGGGGAGCTGTTTTTT
CASSREGGRNTGELFF
>TRBD2|.|TRBV7-8|TRBJ2-1
TGTGCCAGTGGAACTAGCGGGGGGGGCTCCTACAATGAGCAGTTCTTC
CASGTSGGGSYNEQFF
>TRBD1|.|TRBV18|TRBJ2-3
TGTGCCAGCTCACCCCGGACAGGGGGGAGCACAGATACGCAGTATTTT
CASSPRTGGSTDTQYF
>.|once|TRBV6-5|TRBJ2-7
TGTGCCAGCAGTTACTCGTCCGGGGCCTACGAGCAGTACTTC
CASSYSSGAYEQYF
>.|.|TRBV2|TRBJ1-5
TGTGCCAGCAGTCCGGGGGGCAATCAGCCCCAGCATTTT
CASSPGGNQPQHF
>TRBD1|.|TRBV27|TRBJ2-1
TGTGCCAGCAGTTCCCTCAGGGCGGGACAGGGGAGGAATGAGCAGTTCTTC
CASSSLRAGQGRNEQFF
>.|.|TRBV10-3|TRBJ2-5
TGTGCCATCAGTGAAGAAGGAGGGGCGTGGGAGACCCAGTACTTC
CAISEEGGAWETQYF
>TRBD2|.|TRBV5-6|TRBJ2-7
TGTGCCAGCAGCTTGGCGGCGGGGGGCAGCTCCTACGAGCAGTACTTC
CASSLAAGGSSYEQYF
>TRBD1|.|TRBV11-2|TRBJ1-3
TGTGCCAGCAGCTTACCCCCCTTAACAGGGGGCGGGCACACCATATATTTT
CASSLPPLTGGGHTIYF
>.|.|TRBV7-3|TRBJ1-1
TGTGCCAGCAGCCCAGGGTCGGAGGGCTCGACTGAAGCTTTCTTT
CASSPGSEGSTEAFF
>TRBD1|.|TRBV19|TRBJ1-5
TGTGCCAGTAGTAACGACAGGGGTAGCAATCAGCCCCAGCATTTT
CASSNDRGSNQPQHF
>TRBD1|.|TRBV27|TRBJ1-2
TGTGCCAGCAGTTCAAGACGGGACAGGGATCACGGCTACACCTTC
CASSSRRDRDHGYTF
>.|.|TRBV5-1|TRBJ2-6
TGCGCCAGCAGCCTGGGGACTTTAGACTCTGGGGCCAACGTCCTGACTTTC
CASSLGTLDSGANVLTF
>.|.|TRBV21-1|TRBJ1-5
TGTGCCAGCAGCAAAGGTGATGGGCAGATTAATCAGCCCCAGCATTTT
CASSKGDGQINQPQHF
>TRBD1|.|TRBV10-3|TRBJ2-3
TGTGCCATCAGCTCCTCTGGGACAGGCACCACAGATACGCAGTATTTT
CAISSSGTGTTDTQYF
>TRBD2|.|TRBV27|TRBJ2-3
TGTGCCAGCATCTTGCCGGGGACTAGCGGGAGTCACGATACGCAGTATTTT
CASILPGTSGSHDTQYF
>.|.|TRBV6-6|TRBJ2-7
TGTGCCAGCAGTTACGAGGGTAGAGGCGAGCAGTACTTC
CASSYEGRGEQYF
>.|.|TRBV6-1|TRBJ1-2
TGTGCCAGCAGTTTGAACAGCGGTTCGAGGTCAGGCTACACCTTC
CASSLNSGSRSGYTF
>TRBD2|.|TRBV5-4|TRBJ2-1
TGTGCCAGCAGCTTGGTCCTAGCGGGGGCGCTAAATGAGCAGTTCTTC
CASSLVLAGALNEQFF
>TRBD1|few|TRBV5-1|TRBJ2-1
TGCGCCAGCAGCTTGGGGCAGGGGGCCAACAATGAGCAGTTCTTC
CASSLGQGANNEQFF
>.|.|TRBV7-2|TRBJ2-5
TGTGCCAGCAGCTTAGTCGCTAGAGGGGAGACCCAGTACTTC
CASSLVARGETQYF
>.|.|TRBV11-2|TRBJ2-5
TGTGCCAGCAGCTTAGGTACGGGGAGAGAGACCCAGTACTTC
CASSLGTGRETQYF
>TRBD2|.|TRBV6-1|TRBJ2-1
TGTGCCAGCAGTGAAGAGCGGGATCAGCCCTACAATGAGCAGTTCTTC
CASSEERDQPYNEQFF
>TRBD1|once|TRBV9|TRBJ2-5
TGTGCCAGCAGCCGACGCTTCCCCGGACAGGGACGAGTAGACCAAGAGACCCAGTACTTC
CASSRRFPGQGRVDQETQYF
>.|.|TRBV19|TRBJ2-5
TGTGCCAGTAGTCTCAGCGCAGTAACCGCAGAGACCCAGTACTTC
CASSLSAVTAETQYF
>TRBD1|.|TRBV30|TRBJ2-2
TGTGCCTGGAGTGTACCGGGACAGATTACCGGGGAGCTGTTTTTT
CAWSVPGQITGELFF
>.|.|TRBV9|TRBJ2-2
TGTGCCAGCAGCCAACAGGGATCCCCCACCGGGGAGCTGTTTTTT
CASSQQGSPTGELFF
>TRBD1|.|TRBV6-1|TRBJ2-7
TGTGCCACCCTCCTGACAGGGGGCAGGAAGCAGTACTTC
CATLLTGGRKQYF
>.|.|TRBV7-9|TRBJ1-1
TGTGCCAGCAGCCCCGAGTTAGCGGGCACTGAAGCTTTCTTT
CASSPELAGTEAFF
>TRBD1|.|TRBV13|TRBJ2-7
TGTGCCAGCAGCTCCTACTACGGGGGGACAGGGTCCTACGAGCAGTACTTC
CASSSYYGGTGSYEQYF
>.|.|TRBV6-5|TRBJ2-1
TGTGCCAGCAGTTACGGGCAGGGGATCTACAATGAGCAGTTCTTC
CASSYGQGIYNEQFF
>TRBD2|few|TRBV7-2|TRBJ2-3
TGTGCCAGCAGTGCCGTGGGGGCTAGCGGGACGGGCAGAGATACGCAGTATTTT
CASSAVGASGTGRDTQYF
>TRBD2|.|TRBV7-8|TRBJ2-2
TGTGCCAGCGACGGGGGGAGGCGGAACACCGGGGAGCTGTTTTTT
CASDGGRRNTGELFF
>TRBD2|.|TRBV7-9|TRBJ2-1
TGTGCCAGCAGCTTAGCGCTGGTAGCGGGGTTCAATGAGCAGTTCTTC
CASSLALVAGFNEQFF
>TRBD1|.|TRBV7-9|TRBJ1-1
TGTGCCAGCAGCTCACCCCTCGGGACAGGGCACATGAACACTGAAGCTTTCTTT
CASSSPLGTGHMNTEAFF
>TRBD2|.|TRBV10-3|TRBJ2-7
TGTGCCATCAGTCGGGAGGCCGTCAGAGGCGAGCAGTACTTC
CAISREAVRGEQYF
>TRBD1|few|TRBV5-1|TRBJ2-7
TGCGCCAGCAGCTTGGATGGGACAGGGGGCCGGGAGCAGTACTTC
CASSLDGTGGREQYF
>TRBD1|.|TRBV4-1|TRBJ1-1
TGCGCCAGCAGCCAAGGGATACTGACAGGGGCTGGTAGCACTGAAGCTTTCTTT
CASSQGILTGAGSTEAFF
>.|few|TRBV11-2|TRBJ2-5
TGTGCCAGCAGCTTAGGGCGCGGGGGCCTGCAAGAGACCCAGTACTTC
CASSLGRGGLQETQYF
>.|.|TRBV7-6|TRBJ2-7
TGTGCCAGCAGCCATCTTACAGGGAAGAGACCTTACGAGCAGTACTTC
CASSHLTGKRPYEQYF
>TRBD1|.|TRBV6-6|TRBJ2-1
TGTGCCAGCAGTTTCCCAGGGGGAGATGAGCAGTTCTTC
CASSFPGGDEQFF
>TRBD1|.|TRBV10-2|TRBJ2-4
TGCGCCAGCAGGGTTGGACAGGACCCCAAAAACATTCAGTACTTC
CASRVGQDPKNIQYF
>.|.|TRBV6-5|TRBJ2-3
TGTGCCAGCAGTTACCAACTCCCGACAGATACGCAGTATTTT
CASSYQLPTDTQYF
>TRBD2|.|TRBV11-3|TRBJ2-1
TGTGCCAGCAGCTTAACGGGACTAGCGGGGGACAATGAGCAGTTCTTC
CASSLTGLAGDNEQFF
>.|.|TRBV29-1|TRBJ1-2
TGCAGCGTCCCCGGCGGGGGAGGCTACACCTTC
CSVPGGGGYTF